This T cell receptor beta chain comes out of a study of CD8 T cells in ankylosing spondylitis. With molecular barcodes, quantitative 5'-RACE was used to make the TCR beta libraries. TCRdb called the 5' RACE reads again in MiXCR, with one record for every CDR3 protein. The sample yields approximately 290,000 distinct CDR3 sequences, roughly 20% seen once. Germline-derived CDR1 and CDR2 are SGHRS and YFSETQ. Unmatched junction bases numbered 6, after V lost 2 bases and J lost 6 bases. CDR3 size: 16 residues. Study outcomes and limitations: Certain motif variants had earlier been reported in reactive arthritis synovial fluid and blood. Blood from ankylosing spondylitis patients appeared to carry a characteristic roughly eight-variant TCR beta motif. It was reported that disease-linked clones were significantly enriched in matched ankylosing spondylitis synovial fluid.

Comment on this clonotype: What it recognizes is unknown.

The receptor was derived from a female donor with ankylosing spondylitis or in good health (not recorded which). The rearrangement joins TRBV5-1 to TRBJ2-1; 12 bases are a match to TRBD2. The sequencing sample was made of blood, either unsorted or a sorted T cell fraction (not recorded which). The CDR3 DNA reads TGCGCCAGCAGCTTCGGGAGACTAGCGGGAGTCAATGAGCAGTTCTTC. Translated: CASSFGRLAGVNEQFF.